This TCR beta chain was identified in a study of T cell responses to AZD1222 COVID-19 vaccine. V lost 5 bases and J 1 base, leaving 11 bases between the germline ends. Germline V CDR1 and CDR2: LNHDA, SQIVND (reference sequence). The CDR3 is 14 residues long. Produced via immunoSEQ multiplex PCR; TCRdb's table is partial and in-frame only. The data contain some 150,000 clones, 88% of them singletons. The chain is built from TRBV19 and TRBJ1-1, with TRBD1 as a possible D gene (6 bases). The sequence was obtained from an adult in good health. Sequencing was performed on peripheral blood, taken on day 0 of AZD1222 vaccination. CDR3 DNA: TGTGCCAGTAGTGTTCAGGGGACGAACACTGAAGCTTTCTTT. Translation: CASSVQGTNTEAFF.